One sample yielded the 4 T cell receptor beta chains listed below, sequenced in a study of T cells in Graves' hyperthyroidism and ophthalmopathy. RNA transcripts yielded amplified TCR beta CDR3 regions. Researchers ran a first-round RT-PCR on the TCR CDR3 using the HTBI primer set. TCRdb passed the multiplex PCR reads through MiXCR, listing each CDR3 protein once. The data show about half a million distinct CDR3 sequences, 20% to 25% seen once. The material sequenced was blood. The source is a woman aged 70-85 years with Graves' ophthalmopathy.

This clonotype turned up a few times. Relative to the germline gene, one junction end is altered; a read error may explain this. The chain's CDR3 is CASSSLAGEGESQYF. The CDR3 DNA reads TGCGCCAGCAGTAGTCTAGCGGGAGAGGGAGAGTCCCAGTACTTC. The chain uses TRBV5-1 and TRBJ2-5, with 10 nucleotides matching TRBD2. The CDR3 loop spans 15 amino acids. Germline CDR1 is SGHRS and CDR2 is YFSETQ.

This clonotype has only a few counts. The CDR3 reads CASSLSRGVGGYTF. The CDR3 DNA follows: TGTGCCAGCAGTTTAAGTCGGGGGGTGGGCGGCTACACCTTC. J is TRBJ1-2 and V is TRBV28, with D tentatively TRBD1 (5 bases). In germline, CDR1 is MDHEN, CDR2 SYDVKM. V was shortened by 2 bases and J by 8 bases, with 15 bases between the two germline ends. CDR3 length: 14 residues.

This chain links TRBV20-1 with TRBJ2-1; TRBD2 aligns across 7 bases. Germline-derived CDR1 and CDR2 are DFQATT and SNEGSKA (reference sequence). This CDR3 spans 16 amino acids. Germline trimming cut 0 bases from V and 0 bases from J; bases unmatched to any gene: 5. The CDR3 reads CSARDSGLSSYNEQFF. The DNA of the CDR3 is TGCAGTGCTAGAGATAGCGGGTTGAGCTCCTACAATGAGCAGTTCTTC.

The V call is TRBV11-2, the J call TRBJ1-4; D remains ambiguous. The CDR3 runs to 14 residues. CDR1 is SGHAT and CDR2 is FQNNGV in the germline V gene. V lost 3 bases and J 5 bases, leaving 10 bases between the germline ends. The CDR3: CASSFGAENEKLFF. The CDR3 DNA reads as TGTGCCAGCAGCTTCGGTGCGGAAAATGAAAAACTGTTTTTT. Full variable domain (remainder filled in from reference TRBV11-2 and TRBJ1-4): EAGVAQSPRYKIIEKRQSVAFWCNPISGHATLYWYQQILGQGPKLLIQFQNNGVVDDSQLPKDRFSAERLKGVDSTLKIQPAKLEDSAVYLCASSFGAENEKLFFGSGTQLSVL.